The 7 T cell receptor beta chains below come from one sample, sequenced in a study of shared clonotypes between healthy human individuals. The assay was immunoSEQ multiplex PCR, and TCRdb's table has in-frame clones only and misses some. The data contain about 580,000 clones, roughly 98% of them singletons. Naive CD8 cells, CD45RO-negative and positively selected for CCR7, excluded terminally differentiated effector memory CD45RA+ cells. Material for sequencing was naive CD8+ T cells sorted from blood. The receptors were sampled from a man aged 25-45 years in good health.

The chain employs TRBV7-6 and TRBJ2-5, with a weak D call TRBD2 (5 bases). CDR1 and CDR2 (germline): SGHVS, FNYEAQ. Trimming pared 0 bases from V and 2 bases from J, leaving 7 bases between. The CDR3 is 14 residues long. The CDR3 DNA follows: TGTGCCAGCAGCTTAGCTAGCGTTCAAGAGACCCAGTACTTC. Translating it yields CASSLASVQETQYF.

The genes are TRBV5-4 and TRBJ2-1; the match to TRBD2 covers 9 bases. V trimming: 3 bases; J trimming: 6 bases; junction bases outside the gene matches: 4. CDR3 length: 14 residues. CDR1 and CDR2 from the germline V gene are SGHNT and YYREEE (reference sequence). CDR3 bases: TGTGCCAGCAGCTGGAGGACTAGCGCCAATGAGCAGTTCTTC. Residues: CASSWRTSANEQFF. Full variable domain (rest looked up from reference TRBV5-4 and TRBJ2-1): ETGVTQSPTHLIKTRGQQVTLRCSSQSGHNTVSWYQQALGQGPQFIFQYYREEENGRGNFPPRFSGLQFPNYSSELNVNALELDDSALYLCASSWRTSANEQFFGPGTRLTVL.

The V gene is TRBV2, the J gene TRBJ2-5; 11 bases align to TRBD2. Per the germline V gene, CDR1 is SNHLY and CDR2 is FYNNEI. V was clipped by 3 bases and J by 5 bases; unmatched bases: 11. The CDR3 is made up of 17 amino acids. The CDR3 reads CASSDTGLAGGGETQYF. DNA for the CDR3: TGTGCCAGCAGTGATACGGGCCTAGCGGGAGGAGGGGAGACCCAGTACTTC.

The genes are TRBV7-9 and TRBJ2-4, with unresolved D. In germline, CDR1 is SEHNR, CDR2 FQNEAQ (reference sequence). Trimming took off 1 base at V and 0 bases at J, with 7 bases between the two ends. The CDR3 totals 15 residues. The CDR3 DNA sequence: TGTGCCAGCAGCTTAGGGCTCCAAGCCAAAAACATTCAGTACTTC. This codes for CASSLGLQAKNIQYF.

The genes are TRBV7-3 and TRBJ2-7; D is uncertain. V was cut by 5 bases and J by 6 bases, with 14 bases left in between. The CDR3 runs to 13 residues. Germline lookup yields CDR1 SGHTA and CDR2 FQGTGA. The CDR3 DNA reads as TGTGCCAGCAGCCCCGAGACGGGCCGCGAGCAGTACTTC. Its translation is CASSPETGREQYF.

The chain joins TRBV6-4 to TRBJ2-1; 8 bases line up with TRBD2. There are 15 residues in the CDR3. CDR1 and CDR2 from the germline V gene are MRHNA and SNTAGT. V lost 0 bases to trimming and J lost 8 bases; unmatched junction nucleotides: 6. DNA of the CDR3: TGTGCCAGCAGTGACTCTTTAGCGGGGCCCGATGAGCAGTTCTTC. Its protein product is CASSDSLAGPDEQFF.

CDR3 sequence reads: CASSARGDTQYF. In nucleotides, the CDR3 is TGTGCCAGCAGCGCCCGAGGGGATACGCAGTATTTT. The chain joins TRBV5-4 to TRBJ2-3, with D perhaps TRBD2 (5 bases). The CDR3 consists of 12 residues. Germline V gene lookup returns CDR1 SGHNT and CDR2 YYREEE (reference sequence). The V end lost 4 bases, the J end lost 6 bases, and 9 bases lay between the germline ends.